Below, 18 T cell receptor beta chains from the same sample are listed, as sequenced in a study of long-term antiretroviral therapy in people with HIV. The run of the v3.0 immunoSEQ assay was at survey level. TCRdb's copy holds only in-frame clones and misses some; the assay was immunoSEQ multiplex PCR. The table records around 16,000 clones, 77% of them present only once. The source was unsorted PBMCs, collected 2.1 years after starting antiretroviral therapy. The receptors stem from a man aged 40-49 years with HIV.

The chain employs TRBV15 and TRBJ2-7; TRBD1 matches at 8 bases. Per the germline V gene, CDR1 is LNHNV and CDR2 is YYDKDF (reference sequence). This CDR3 comprises 16 residues. V lost 0 bases and J lost 7; bases outside the gene matches: 11. CDR3 in DNA: TGTGCCACCAGCAGAGATGTCTTGGGGACAGGCGGGGAGCAGTACTTC. Protein product: CATSRDVLGTGGEQYF.

The chain employs TRBV6-1 and TRBJ2-7; 8 bases are a match to TRBD1. V lost 1 base to trimming and J lost 9 bases; unmatched junction nucleotides: 11. CDR3 length equals 15 residues. CDR1 and CDR2 from the germline V gene are MNHNS and SASEGT. CDR3 sequence: CASSEEVTGEAGQYF. In DNA, the CDR3 is TGTGCCAGCAGTGAAGAAGTGACAGGGGAGGCAGGGCAGTACTTC.

The J gene is TRBJ1-1, the V gene TRBV5-4; TRBD1 is a possible D gene (5 bases). The CDR3 loop spans 15 amino acids. V shed 6 bases and J shed 0 bases, with 15 bases lying between them. Germline CDR1 SGHNT, CDR2 YYREEE (reference sequence). CDR3 in amino acids: CASKGTEVMNTEAFF. CDR3 bases: TGTGCCAGCAAAGGGACGGAGGTCATGAACACTGAAGCTTTCTTT.

V and J are TRBV29-1 and TRBJ2-1, with D possibly being TRBD1 or TRBD2 (5 bases each). CDR1 is SQVTM and CDR2 is ANQGSEA in the germline V gene. V was cut by 4 bases and J by 3 bases, with 19 bases left in between. The CDR3 is made up of 16 amino acids. CDR3 sequence: CSVAGQPPGFYNEQFF. The CDR3 DNA follows: TGCAGCGTTGCCGGACAACCCCCGGGATTCTACAATGAGCAGTTCTTC.

CDR3 amino acids: CSVRGGPSTDTQYF. CDR3 nucleotide sequence: TGCAGCGTCAGAGGAGGGCCTAGCACAGATACGCAGTATTTT. The chain carries TRBV29-1 and TRBJ2-3; a weak D match, TRBD2 (6 bases). The CDR3 covers 14 residues. Germline lookup yields CDR1 SQVTM and CDR2 ANQGSEA. Trimming pared 6 bases from V and 0 bases from J, leaving 13 bases between.

There are a few counts of this clone. V gene TRBV11-2 combines with J gene TRBJ2-7; D might be TRBD1 or TRBD2, each matching 5 bases. This CDR3 is built from 15 residues. Trimming removed 7 bases at V and 4 bases at J, with 20 bases between. Germline-derived CDR1 and CDR2 are SGHAT and FQNNGV. CDR3: CASTLSRGSGYEQYF. In DNA form, the CDR3 reads TGTGCCAGCACCCTCAGCCGGGGCTCGGGGTACGAGCAGTACTTC.

This chain links TRBV18 with TRBJ1-1; perhaps TRBD1 as D (5 bases). V was cut by 4 bases and J by 0 bases, with 9 bases left in between. The CDR3 loop spans 14 amino acids. Looked up from germline, CDR1 is KGHSH and CDR2 is LQKENI. This chain's CDR3 is CASSLKGLNTEAFF. CDR3 bases: TGTGCCAGCTCACTCAAGGGACTGAACACTGAAGCTTTCTTT.

V and J are TRBV7-8 and TRBJ2-6, with D possibly being TRBD1 (5 bases). Germline CDR1 SGHVS, CDR2 FQNEAQ. CDR3 length equals 18 residues. The germline V and J ends were trimmed by 1 base and 0 bases, with 13 bases remaining between them. The DNA of the CDR3 is TGTGCCAGCAGCTTAGTACGAGCAGGGATCTCTGGGGCCAACGTCCTGACTTTC. Its protein is CASSLVRAGISGANVLTF.

The chain is built from TRBV5-8 and TRBJ1-5, with D possibly being TRBD1 (5 bases). Germline CDR1 reads SGHTS; CDR2 reads YDEGEE. CDR3 length: 17 residues. V was clipped by 0 bases and J by 0 bases, with 13 bases between them. CDR3 residues: CASSLGLGGGSNQPQHF. CDR3 DNA sequence: TGTGCCAGCAGCTTGGGGTTGGGGGGAGGTAGCAATCAGCCCCAGCATTTT.

This clone was picked up a small number of times. The sample carries other DNA sequences with the same CDR3. This chain links TRBV7-2 with TRBJ1-5, with D maybe TRBD1 (5 bases). Germline lookup yields CDR1 SGHTA and CDR2 FQGNSA. Deletions cut 2 bases from V and 4 bases from J, with 9 bases between. This CDR3 contains 14 residues. Written as DNA, the CDR3 is TGTGCCAGCAGCTTACAGGGAGGTAATCAGCCCCAGCATTTT. Translation: CASSLQGGNQPQHF.

The chain combines TRBV5-8 with TRBJ2-7, with TRBD1 as a possible D gene (5 bases). Per germline, CDR1 SGHTS and CDR2 YDEGEE. Trimming took off 2 bases at V and 5 bases at J, with 11 bases between the two ends. The CDR3 extends over 13 amino acids. For the CDR3, the DNA is TGTGCCAGCAGCTTTGGTCAGGGTGACGAGCAGTACTTC. Translating it yields CASSFGQGDEQYF.

The chain carries TRBV5-1 and TRBJ2-3; 9 positions agree with TRBD1. Germline trimming cut 1 base from V and 6 bases from J; bases unmatched to any gene: 3. Germline V CDR1 and CDR2: SGHRS, YFSETQ. This CDR3 has 14 residues. Here the CDR3 reads CASSLTGGGDTQYF. The CDR3 DNA is TGCGCCAGCAGCTTGACAGGGGGCGGGGATACGCAGTATTTT.

The rearrangement joins TRBV5-1 to TRBJ1-4, with D perhaps TRBD1 (5 bases). This CDR3 region has 14 residues. Germline CDR1 is SGHRS and CDR2 is YFSETQ. V was clipped by 2 bases and J by 8 bases, with 13 bases between them. The CDR3 region has the DNA TGCGCCAGCAGCTTAGGGCAGGGAGGAGAAAAACTGTTTTTT. This gives the protein CASSLGQGGEKLFF.

J is TRBJ1-1 and V is TRBV12-5, with unresolved D. CDR1 LGHNT and CDR2 FRNRAP come from the germline V gene. The ends were cut back, 7 bases at V and 0 bases at J, with 6 bases in the middle. The CDR3 is made up of 12 amino acids. The CDR3 DNA follows: TGTGCTAGTGAGTTTCTGAACACTGAAGCTTTCTTT. This translates into CASEFLNTEAFF.

This clone was seen more than once but under ten times. The genes are TRBV19 and TRBJ1-1; D is possibly TRBD1 (5 bases). The germline V and J ends were trimmed by 0 bases and 2 bases, with 10 bases remaining between them. Germline lookup yields CDR1 LNHDA and CDR2 SQIVND (reference sequence). This CDR3 spans 15 amino acids. Here the CDR3 DNA reads TGTGCCAGTAGTATAGAGAGGGGCAGCAACACTGAAGCTTTCTTT. Amino acid sequence: CASSIERGSNTEAFF.

This clone was detected once. The rearrangement links TRBV7-3 to TRBJ2-2, with D maybe TRBD1 (6 bases). The CDR3 is made up of 16 amino acids. CDR1 is SGHTA and CDR2 is FQGTGA in the germline V gene. Between the trimmed V and J ends, which lost 1 base and 5 bases, there was a span of 14 bases. In DNA form, the CDR3 reads TGTGCCAGCAGCTTAATGGGGGCCTCCCATACCGGGGAGCTGTTTTTT. Its translation is CASSLMGASHTGELFF.

This chain links TRBV11-2 with TRBJ2-5; TRBD2 agrees at 11 bases. The CDR3 sequence is 18 residues long. V lost 3 bases to trimming and J lost 3 bases; unmatched junction nucleotides: 12. CDR1 SGHAT and CDR2 FQNNGV come from the germline V gene. In DNA, the CDR3 is TGTGCCAGCAGCTTCGGACTAGCGGGTCTCGCTGAGAAAGAGACCCAGTACTTC. Protein product: CASSFGLAGLAEKETQYF.

The J gene is TRBJ2-3, the V gene TRBV5-1; possibly TRBD1 or TRBD2 for D (6 bases each). CDR1 and CDR2 (germline): SGHRS, YFSETQ. V was pared by 0 bases and J by 2 bases, with 16 bases between. The CDR3 contains 17 residues. The CDR3 DNA is TGCGCCAGCAGCTTGGCCGGGGGCGGAATGGACACAGATACGCAGTATTTT. Translated, it gives CASSLAGGGMDTDTQYF. Looking up the rest from reference TRBV5-1 and TRBJ2-3 gives the full variable domain: KAGVTQTPRYLIKTRGQQVTLSCSPISGHRSVSWYQQTPGQGLQFLFEYFSETQRNKGNFPGRFSGRQFSNSRSEMNVSTLELGDSALYLCASSLAGGGMDTDTQYFGPGTRLTVL.